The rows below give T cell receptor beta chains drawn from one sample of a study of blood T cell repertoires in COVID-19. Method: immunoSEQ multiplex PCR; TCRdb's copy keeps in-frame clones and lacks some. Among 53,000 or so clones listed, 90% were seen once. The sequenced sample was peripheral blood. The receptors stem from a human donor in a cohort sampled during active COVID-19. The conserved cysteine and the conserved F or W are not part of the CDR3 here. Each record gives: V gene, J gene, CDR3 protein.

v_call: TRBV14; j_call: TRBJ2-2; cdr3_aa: ASSQGGFLAANTGELF
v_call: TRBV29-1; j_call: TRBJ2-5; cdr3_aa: SVDISGGAKGTQY
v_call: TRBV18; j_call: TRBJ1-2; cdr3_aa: ASSPKTWRYYGYT
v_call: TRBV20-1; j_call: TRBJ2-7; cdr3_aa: SASWVSGTYEQY
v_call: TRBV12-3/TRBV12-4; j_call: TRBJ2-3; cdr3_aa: ASSLFKDTQY
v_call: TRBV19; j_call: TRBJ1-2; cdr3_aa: ASRSGTARLYGYT
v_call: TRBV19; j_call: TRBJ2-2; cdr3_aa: ASDSGYTGELF
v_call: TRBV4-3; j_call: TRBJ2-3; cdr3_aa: ASSQGAGQGNPDTQY
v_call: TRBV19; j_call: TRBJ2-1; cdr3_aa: ASSIVGGTNEQF
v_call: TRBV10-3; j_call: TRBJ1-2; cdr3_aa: AVLSGTNHGYT
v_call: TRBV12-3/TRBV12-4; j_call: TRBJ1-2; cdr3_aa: ASNGQGNGYT
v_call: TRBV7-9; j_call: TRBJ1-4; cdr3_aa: ASSLYGGTNEKLF
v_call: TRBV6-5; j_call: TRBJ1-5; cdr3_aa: ASSRGNQPQH
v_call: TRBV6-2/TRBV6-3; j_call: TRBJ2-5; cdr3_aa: ASSDRAEETQY
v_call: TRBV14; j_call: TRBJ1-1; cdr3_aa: ASSDYGQGRTEAF
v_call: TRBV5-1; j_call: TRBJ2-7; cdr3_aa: ASSLGASEYEQY
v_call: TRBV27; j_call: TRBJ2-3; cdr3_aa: ASSRRDRDVDTQY
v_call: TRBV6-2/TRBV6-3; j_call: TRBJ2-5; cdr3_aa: ASSPRTEETQY
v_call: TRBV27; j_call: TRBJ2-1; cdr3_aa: ASSSRQGMGVSYNEQF
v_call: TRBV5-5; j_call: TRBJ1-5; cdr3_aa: ASSLGQRDQPQH
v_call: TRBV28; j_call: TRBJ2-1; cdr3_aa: ASSGPSGHNEQF
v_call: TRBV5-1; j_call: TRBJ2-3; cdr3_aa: ASSLYNTDTQY
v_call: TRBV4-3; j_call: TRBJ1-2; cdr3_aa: ASSRGTGKGIGDGYT
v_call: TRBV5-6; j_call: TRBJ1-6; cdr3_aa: ASSSNRAGSPLH
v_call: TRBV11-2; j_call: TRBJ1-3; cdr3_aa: ASSLLGVGRLKPGNTIY
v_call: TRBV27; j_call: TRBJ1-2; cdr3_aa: ASSPDPLTLGYGYT
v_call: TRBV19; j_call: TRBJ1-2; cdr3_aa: ASSHQGRVLYGYT
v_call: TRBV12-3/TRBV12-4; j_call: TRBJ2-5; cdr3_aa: ASTSTGEETQY
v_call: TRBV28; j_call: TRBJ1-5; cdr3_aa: ASSRPDPGVPQH